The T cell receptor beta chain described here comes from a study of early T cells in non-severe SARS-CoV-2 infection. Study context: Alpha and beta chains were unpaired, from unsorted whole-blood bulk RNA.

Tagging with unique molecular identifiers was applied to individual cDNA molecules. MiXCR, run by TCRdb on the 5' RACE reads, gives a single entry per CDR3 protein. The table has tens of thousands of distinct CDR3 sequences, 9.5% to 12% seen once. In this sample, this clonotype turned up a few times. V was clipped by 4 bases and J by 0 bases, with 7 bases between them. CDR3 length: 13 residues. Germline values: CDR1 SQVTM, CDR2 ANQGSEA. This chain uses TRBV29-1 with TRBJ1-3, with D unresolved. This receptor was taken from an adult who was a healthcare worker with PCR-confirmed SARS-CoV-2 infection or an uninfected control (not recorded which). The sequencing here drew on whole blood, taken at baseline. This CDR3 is CSVAKGSGNTIYF. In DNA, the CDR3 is TGCAGCGTTGCTAAGGGCTCTGGAAACACCATATATTTT. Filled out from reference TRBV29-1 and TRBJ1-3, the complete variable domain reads SAVISQKPSRDICQRGTSLTIQCQVDSQVTMMFWYRQQPGQSLTLIATANQGSEATYESGFVIDKFPISRPNLTFSTLTVSNMSPEDSSIYLCSVAKGSGNTIYFGEGSWLTVV.